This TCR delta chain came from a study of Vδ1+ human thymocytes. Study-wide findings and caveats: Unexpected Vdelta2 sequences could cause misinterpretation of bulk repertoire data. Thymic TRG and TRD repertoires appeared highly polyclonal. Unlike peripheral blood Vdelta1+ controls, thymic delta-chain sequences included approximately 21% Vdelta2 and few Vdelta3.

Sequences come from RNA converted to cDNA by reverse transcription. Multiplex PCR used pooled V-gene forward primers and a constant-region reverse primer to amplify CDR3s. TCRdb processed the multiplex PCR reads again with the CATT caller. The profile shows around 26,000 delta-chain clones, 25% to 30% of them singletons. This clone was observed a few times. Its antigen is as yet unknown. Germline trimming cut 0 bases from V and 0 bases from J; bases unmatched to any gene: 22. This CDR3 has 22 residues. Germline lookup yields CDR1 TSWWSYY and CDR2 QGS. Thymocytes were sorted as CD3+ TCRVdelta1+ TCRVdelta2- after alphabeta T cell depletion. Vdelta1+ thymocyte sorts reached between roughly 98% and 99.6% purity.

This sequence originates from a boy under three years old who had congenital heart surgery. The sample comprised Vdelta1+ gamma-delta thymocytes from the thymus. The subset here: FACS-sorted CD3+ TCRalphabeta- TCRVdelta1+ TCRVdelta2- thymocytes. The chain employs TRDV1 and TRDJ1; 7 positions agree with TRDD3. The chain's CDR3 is CALGELDPRLRGGSGYTDKLIF. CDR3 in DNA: TGTGCTCTTGGGGAACTAGATCCCCGCCTACGAGGGGGATCTGGCTACACCGATAAACTCATCTTT.